This T cell receptor (beta chain) was profiled in a study of blood T cell repertoires in COVID-19. Study information: Both acute and convalescent COVID-19 samples were obtained from the United States, Italy and Spain. PBMCs, B-cell-depleted T cells, or T cells were the source of the cDNA or gDNA that made up the material.

V was pared by 4 bases and J by 6 bases, with 5 bases of the junction left unmatched. Germline V gives CDR1 SGHRS, CDR2 YFSETQ. This CDR3 contains 14 residues. In the original processing: Nucleated cell number was recorded as an estimate derived from reference gene primer amplification. The method was immunoSEQ multiplex PCR; TCRdb's version includes in-frame clones alone and lacks a portion of them. That table gives V, J and clone size, and the DNA gave D and trimming. Counted here are 250,000 or so clones, 87% occurring once; the ten biggest clones make up around 3%. The specimen was peripheral blood. The V gene is TRBV5-1, the J gene TRBJ2-1, with TRBD1 matching 9 bases. This clonotype was sampled from a man younger than 30 with active or convalescent COVID-19. The CDR3 bases are TGCGCCAGCAGCGTACAGGGGGCCGGCAATGAGCAGTTCTTC. Amino acids: CASSVQGAGNEQFF.